Listed below are T cell receptor beta chains from one sample, sequenced in a study of PD-1 blockade in classical Hodgkin lymphoma. This table comes from immunoSEQ multiplex PCR, and its TCRdb copy is limited to in-frame clones, with some not included. The sample lists about 20,000 clones; approximately 73% were seen once. Sequencing used peripheral blood mononuclear cells (PBMCs), obtained before the second cycle of nivolumab. The receptors were gathered from a human donor with classical Hodgkin lymphoma. Both conserved end residues are trimmed from each CDR3.

V: TRBV10-3; CDR3: AISAAPGQGGQETQY
V: TRBV6-1; CDR3: ASGLNSYEQY
V: TRBV6-1; CDR3: ASSSGSLDNEQF
V: TRBV6-5; CDR3: ASSYGGAGEAF
V: TRBV11-2; CDR3: ASSLGTASNYEQY
V: TRBV2; CDR3: ASKPDRETYNEQF
V: TRBV6-1; CDR3: ASSERLAGGSSGVNEQF
V: TRBV5-1; CDR3: ASSWLGSNEQF
V: TRBV10-3; CDR3: AISGAQTYEQY
V: TRBV19; CDR3: ASSNPGQGPVDTEAF